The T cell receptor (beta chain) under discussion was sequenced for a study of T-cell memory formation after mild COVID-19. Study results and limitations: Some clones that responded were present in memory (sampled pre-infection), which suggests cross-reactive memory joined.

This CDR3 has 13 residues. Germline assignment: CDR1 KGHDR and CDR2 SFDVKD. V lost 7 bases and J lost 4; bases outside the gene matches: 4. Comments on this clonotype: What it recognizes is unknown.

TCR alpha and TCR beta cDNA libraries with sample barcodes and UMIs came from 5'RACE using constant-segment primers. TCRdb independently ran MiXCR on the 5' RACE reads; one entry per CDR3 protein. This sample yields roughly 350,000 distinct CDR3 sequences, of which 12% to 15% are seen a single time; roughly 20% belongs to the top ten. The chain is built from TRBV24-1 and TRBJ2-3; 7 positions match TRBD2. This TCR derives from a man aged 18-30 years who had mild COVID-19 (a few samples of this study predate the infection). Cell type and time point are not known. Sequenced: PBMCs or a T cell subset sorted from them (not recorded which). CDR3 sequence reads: CATRQRGADTQYF. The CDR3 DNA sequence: TGTGCCACCAGACAGCGGGGTGCAGATACGCAGTATTTT.